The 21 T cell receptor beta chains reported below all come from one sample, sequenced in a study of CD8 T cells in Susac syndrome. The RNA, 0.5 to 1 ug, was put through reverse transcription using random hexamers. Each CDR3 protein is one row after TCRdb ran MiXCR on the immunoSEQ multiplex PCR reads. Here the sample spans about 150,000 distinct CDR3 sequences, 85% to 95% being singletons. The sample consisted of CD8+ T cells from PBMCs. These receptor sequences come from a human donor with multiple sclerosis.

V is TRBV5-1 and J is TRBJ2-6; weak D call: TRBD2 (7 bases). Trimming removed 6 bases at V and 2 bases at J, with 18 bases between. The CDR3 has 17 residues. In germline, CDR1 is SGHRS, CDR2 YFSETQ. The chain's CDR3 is CASTSGVGGPGANVLTF. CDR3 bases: TGCGCCAGCACATCCGGAGTCGGGGGGCCTGGGGCCAACGTCCTGACTTTC. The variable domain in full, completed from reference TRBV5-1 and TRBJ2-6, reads KAGVTQTPRYLIKTRGQQVTLSCSPISGHRSVSWYQQTPGQGLQFLFEYFSETQRNKGNFPGRFSGRQFSNSRSEMNVSTLELGDSALYLCASTSGVGGPGANVLTFGAGSRLTVL.

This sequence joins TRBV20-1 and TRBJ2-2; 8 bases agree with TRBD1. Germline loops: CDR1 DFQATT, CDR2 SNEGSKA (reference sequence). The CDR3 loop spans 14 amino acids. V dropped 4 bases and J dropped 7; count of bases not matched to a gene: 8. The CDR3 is CSAKQDRAGGELFF. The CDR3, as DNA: TGCAGTGCTAAACAGGACAGGGCTGGCGGGGAGCTGTTTTTT.

The chain's CDR3 is CASSLTRPRGRTGELFF. DNA for the CDR3: TGTGCCAGCAGCTTGACCCGCCCCAGGGGGCGTACCGGGGAGCTGTTTTTT. The chain carries TRBV7-2 and TRBJ2-2; the match to TRBD1 covers 8 bases. The CDR3 contains 17 residues. With 3 bases clipped from V and 5 bases from J, the junction kept 11 bases outside the gene matches. Per germline, CDR1 SGHTA and CDR2 FQGNSA. The whole variable domain, remainder taken from reference TRBV7-2 and TRBJ2-2, is GAGVSQSPSNKVTEKGKDVELRCDPISGHTALYWYRQSLGQGLEFLIYFQGNSAPDKSGLPSDRFSAERTGGSVSTLTIQRTQQEDSAVYLCASSLTRPRGRTGELFFGEGSRLTVL.

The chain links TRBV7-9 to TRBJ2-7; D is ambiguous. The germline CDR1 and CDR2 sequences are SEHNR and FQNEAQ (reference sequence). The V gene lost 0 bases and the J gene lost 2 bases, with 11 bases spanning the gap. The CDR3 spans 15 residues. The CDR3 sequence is CASSLAAETTYEQYF. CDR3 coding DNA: TGTGCCAGCAGCTTAGCGGCAGAAACGACCTACGAGCAGTACTTC.

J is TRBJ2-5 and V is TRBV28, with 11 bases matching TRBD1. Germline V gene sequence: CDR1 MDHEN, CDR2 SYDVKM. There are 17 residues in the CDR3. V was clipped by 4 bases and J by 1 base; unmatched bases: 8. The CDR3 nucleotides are TGTGCCAGCAGTTACTCCGGGACAGGGGGACTCCAAGAGACCCAGTACTTC. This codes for CASSYSGTGGLQETQYF.

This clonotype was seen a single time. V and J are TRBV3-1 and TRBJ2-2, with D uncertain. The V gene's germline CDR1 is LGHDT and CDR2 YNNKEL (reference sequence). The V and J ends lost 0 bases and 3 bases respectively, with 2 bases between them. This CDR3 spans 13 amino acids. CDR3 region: CASSQEYTGELFF. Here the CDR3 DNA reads TGTGCCAGCAGCCAAGAATACACCGGGGAGCTGTTTTTT.

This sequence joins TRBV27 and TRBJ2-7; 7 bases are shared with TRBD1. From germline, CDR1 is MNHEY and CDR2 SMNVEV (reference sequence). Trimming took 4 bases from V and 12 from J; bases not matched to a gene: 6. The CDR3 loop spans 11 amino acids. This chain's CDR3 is CASSSAGDRYF. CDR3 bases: TGTGCCAGCAGTTCCGCTGGGGACAGGTACTTC.

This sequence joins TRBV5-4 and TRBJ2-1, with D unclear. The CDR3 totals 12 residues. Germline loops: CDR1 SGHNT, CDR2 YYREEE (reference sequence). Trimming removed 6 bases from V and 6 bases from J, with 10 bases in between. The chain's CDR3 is CASTLGSNEQFF. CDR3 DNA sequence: TGTGCCAGCACCTTAGGTAGCAATGAGCAGTTCTTC.

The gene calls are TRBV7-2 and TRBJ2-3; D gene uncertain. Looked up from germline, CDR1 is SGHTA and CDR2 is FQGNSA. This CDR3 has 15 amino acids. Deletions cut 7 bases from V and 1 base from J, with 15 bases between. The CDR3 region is CASTFRSARTDTQYF. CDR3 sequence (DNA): TGTGCCAGCACATTCCGGTCGGCACGCACAGATACGCAGTATTTT.

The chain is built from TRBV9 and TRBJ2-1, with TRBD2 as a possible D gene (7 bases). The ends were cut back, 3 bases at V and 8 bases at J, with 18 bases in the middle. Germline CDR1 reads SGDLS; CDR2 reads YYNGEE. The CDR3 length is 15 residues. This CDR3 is CASSALGGASDEQFF. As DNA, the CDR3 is TGTGCCAGCAGCGCACTGGGGGGGGCGTCGGATGAGCAGTTCTTC.

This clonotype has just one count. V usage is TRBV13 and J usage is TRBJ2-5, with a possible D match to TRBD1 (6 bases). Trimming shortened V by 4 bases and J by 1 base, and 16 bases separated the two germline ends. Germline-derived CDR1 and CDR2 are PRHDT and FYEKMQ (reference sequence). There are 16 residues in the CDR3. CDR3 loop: CASSSRPQGGQETQYF. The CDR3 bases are TGTGCCAGCAGCTCACGACCCCAAGGGGGCCAAGAGACCCAGTACTTC. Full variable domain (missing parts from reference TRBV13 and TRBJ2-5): AAGVIQSPRHLIKEKRETATLKCYPIPRHDTVYWYQQGPGQDPQFLISFYEKMQSDKGSIPDRFSAQQFSDYHSELNMSSLELGDSALYFCASSSRPQGGQETQYFGPGTRLLVL.

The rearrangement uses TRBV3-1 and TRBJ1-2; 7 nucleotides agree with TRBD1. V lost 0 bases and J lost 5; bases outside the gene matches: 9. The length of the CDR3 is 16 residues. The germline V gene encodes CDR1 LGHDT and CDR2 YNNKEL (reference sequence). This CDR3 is CASSQDLLDRIYGYTF. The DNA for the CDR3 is TGTGCCAGCAGCCAAGATCTCTTGGACAGGATTTATGGCTACACCTTC.

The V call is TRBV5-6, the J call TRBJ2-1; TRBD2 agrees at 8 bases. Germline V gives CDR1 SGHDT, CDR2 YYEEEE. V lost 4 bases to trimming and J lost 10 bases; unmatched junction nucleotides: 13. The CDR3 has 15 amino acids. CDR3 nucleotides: TGTGCCAGCAGCAAGAGAGCGGGGGCCCTTCGGGAGCAGTTCTTC. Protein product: CASSKRAGALREQFF.

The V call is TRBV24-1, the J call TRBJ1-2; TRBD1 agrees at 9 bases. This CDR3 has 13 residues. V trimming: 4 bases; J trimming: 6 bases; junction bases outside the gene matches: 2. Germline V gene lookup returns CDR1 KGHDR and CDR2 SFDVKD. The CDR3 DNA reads TGTGCCACCAGTGACGGGACAGGGAATGGCTACACCTTC. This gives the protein CATSDGTGNGYTF.

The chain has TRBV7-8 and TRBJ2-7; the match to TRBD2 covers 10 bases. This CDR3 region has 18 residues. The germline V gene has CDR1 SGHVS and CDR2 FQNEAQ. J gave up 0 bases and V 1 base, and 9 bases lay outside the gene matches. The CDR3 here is CASSLEFSGGQSSYEQYF. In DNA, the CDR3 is TGTGCCAGCAGCTTAGAATTTAGCGGGGGGCAGAGCTCCTACGAGCAGTACTTC. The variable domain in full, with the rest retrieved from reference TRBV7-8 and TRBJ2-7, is GAGVSQSPRYKVAKRGQDVALRCDPISGHVSLFWYQQALGQGPEFLTYFQNEAQLDKSGLPSDRFFAERPEGSVSTLKIQRTQQEDSAVYLCASSLEFSGGQSSYEQYFGPGTRLTVT.

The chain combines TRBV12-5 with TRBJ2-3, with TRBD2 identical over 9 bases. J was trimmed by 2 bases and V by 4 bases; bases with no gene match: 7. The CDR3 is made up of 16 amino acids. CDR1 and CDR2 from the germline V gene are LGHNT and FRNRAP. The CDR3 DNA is TGTGCTAGTGGTTCTCAACTAGCGGGTACCACAGATACGCAGTATTTT. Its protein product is CASGSQLAGTTDTQYF.

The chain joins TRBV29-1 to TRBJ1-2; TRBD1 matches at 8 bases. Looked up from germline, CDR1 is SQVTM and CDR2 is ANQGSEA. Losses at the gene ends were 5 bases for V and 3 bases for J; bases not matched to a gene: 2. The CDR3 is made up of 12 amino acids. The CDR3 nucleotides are TGCAGCGTTCCGGACAGGGACTATGGCTACACCTTC. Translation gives CSVPDRDYGYTF. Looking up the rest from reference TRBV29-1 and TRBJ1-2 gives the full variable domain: SAVISQKPSRDICQRGTSLTIQCQVDSQVTMMFWYRQQPGQSLTLIATANQGSEATYESGFVIDKFPISRPNLTFSTLTVSNMSPEDSSIYLCSVPDRDYGYTFGSGTRLTVV.

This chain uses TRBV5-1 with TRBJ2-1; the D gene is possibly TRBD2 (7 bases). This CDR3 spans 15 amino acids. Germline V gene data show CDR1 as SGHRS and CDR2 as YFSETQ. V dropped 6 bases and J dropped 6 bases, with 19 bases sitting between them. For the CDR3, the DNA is TGCGCCAGCAAGATCGGGGGGCGACCATTCAATGAGCAGTTCTTC. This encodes CASKIGGRPFNEQFF.

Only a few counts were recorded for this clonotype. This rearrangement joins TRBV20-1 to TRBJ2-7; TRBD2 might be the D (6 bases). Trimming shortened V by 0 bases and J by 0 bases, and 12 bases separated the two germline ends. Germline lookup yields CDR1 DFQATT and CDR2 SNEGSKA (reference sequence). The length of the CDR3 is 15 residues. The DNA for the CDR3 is TGCAGTGCTAGAGATAGTAGCGGAAGCTCCTACGAGCAGTACTTC. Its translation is CSARDSSGSSYEQYF.

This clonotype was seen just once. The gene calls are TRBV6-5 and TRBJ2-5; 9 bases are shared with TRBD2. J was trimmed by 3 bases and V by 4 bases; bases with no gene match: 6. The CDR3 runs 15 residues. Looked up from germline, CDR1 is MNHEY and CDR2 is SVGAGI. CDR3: CASSSPLAGKETQYF. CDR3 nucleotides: TGTGCCAGCAGTTCTCCCCTAGCGGGGAAAGAGACCCAGTACTTC.

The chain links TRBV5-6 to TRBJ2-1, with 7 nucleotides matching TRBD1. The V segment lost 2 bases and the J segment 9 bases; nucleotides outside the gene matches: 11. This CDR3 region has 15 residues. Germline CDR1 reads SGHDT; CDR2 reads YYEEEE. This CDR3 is CASSLGRDRASEQFF. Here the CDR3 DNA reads TGTGCCAGCAGCTTAGGCCGGGACAGAGCCAGTGAGCAGTTCTTC.